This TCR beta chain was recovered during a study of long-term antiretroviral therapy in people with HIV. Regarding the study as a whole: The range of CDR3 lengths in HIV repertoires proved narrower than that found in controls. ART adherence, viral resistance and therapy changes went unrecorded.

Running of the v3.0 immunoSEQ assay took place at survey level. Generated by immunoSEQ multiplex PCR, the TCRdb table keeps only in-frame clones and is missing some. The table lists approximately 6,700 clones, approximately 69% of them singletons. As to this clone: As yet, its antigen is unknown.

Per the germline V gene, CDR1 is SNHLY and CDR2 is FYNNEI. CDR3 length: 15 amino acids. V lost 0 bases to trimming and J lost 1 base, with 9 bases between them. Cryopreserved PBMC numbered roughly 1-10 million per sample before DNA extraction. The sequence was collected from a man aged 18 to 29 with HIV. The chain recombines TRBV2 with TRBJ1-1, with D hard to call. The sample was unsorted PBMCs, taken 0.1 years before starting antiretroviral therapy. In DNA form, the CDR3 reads TGTGCCAGCAGTGAAGCGCTTACCCAGAACACTGAAGCTTTCTTT. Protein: CASSEALTQNTEAFF.